The TCR beta chain described here comes from a study of OX40 agonist ivuxolimab in advanced cancers. About the study: The dose of intravenous ivuxolimab that patients received every 2 weeks ranged from 0.01 to 10 mg/kg.

The table came from immunoSEQ multiplex PCR; TCRdb's copy has only in-frame clones and leaves some out. Among 65,000 to 90,000 clones, about nine tenths were seen once, and the ten largest hold around 0.73%. Patients were ruled out by autoimmune disease history or systemic immunosuppression. V was pared by 0 bases and J by 2 bases, with 11 bases between. This CDR3 region has 16 residues. The germline CDR1 and CDR2 sequences are SGHDT and YYEEEE. This material consisted of CD4+ or CD8+ T cells sorted from blood, taken in a trial of the OX40 agonist ivuxolimab. The TCR originated in an adult with an advanced solid tumor such as melanoma, head and neck, liver or kidney cancer. The rearrangement links TRBV5-6 to TRBJ2-2; unclear D gene. CDR3 nucleotide sequence: TGTGCCAGCAGCTTGGAGGGTCCAGGCAACACCGGGGAGCTGTTTTTT. Encoded protein: CASSLEGPGNTGELFF.